This T cell receptor (beta chain) was captured in a study of cytomegalovirus exposure and HLA in healthy donors. Background on the study: An earlier analysis identified 117 million unique TCR beta sequences in 150 million to 200 million T cells.

The PCR contained 60 Vbeta and 13 Jbeta primers. Clones were read by immunoSEQ multiplex PCR, and TCRdb kept only the in-frame ones, dropping some. Here the sample spans about 85,000 clones, approximately 80% being singletons. Study outcomes and limitations: Being productive about 90% or about 30% of the time was typical of most TCR beta V segments in an earlier analysis.

This clone was recorded only once. Its specificity is unknown. Sequenced sample: PBMCs. The sequence was collected from a woman in her forties or fifties in good health and CMV-seropositive.

The CDR3 here is CASSQAGPDTQYF. CDR3 coding DNA: TGTGCCAGCAGCCAGGCCGGCCCAGATACGCAGTATTTT. The chain combines TRBV5-4 with TRBJ2-3; D gene unclear. The CDR3 sequence is 13 residues long. V was pared by 4 bases and J by 4 bases, with 10 bases between. Germline CDR1 reads SGHNT; CDR2 reads YYREEE (reference sequence).